Detailed here is one TCR beta chain. What it binds is not known. This entry is derived from a study of T cell responses to AZD1222 COVID-19 vaccine. As for the study in general: Pooled in the analysis were second doses at about 4 or about 12 weeks.

The CDR3 loop spans 13 amino acids. The V end was cut by 6 bases, the J end by 1 base, with 7 bases between. Per germline, CDR1 SGHTS and CDR2 YDEGEE. Using immunoSEQ multiplex PCR, the repertoire was profiled, and TCRdb retains in-frame clones only, with some absent. Of some 150,000 clones listed, under 95% were seen once; the top ten hold approximately 17%. Study results and caveats: Spike-specific TCR breadth and depth both grew after two AZD1222 doses. White British ancestry dominated among donors, who included more females, and clonal diversity was possibly underestimated. Variant regions that are unmutated are reportedly the target of nearly half of spike-specific TCRs.

V and J are TRBV5-8 and TRBJ1-4, with D hard to call. The TCR sequence derives from an adult in good health. The source material was peripheral blood, sampled on day 0 of AZD1222 vaccination. CDR3 sequence (DNA): TGTGCCAGCAAAAGGGTAACTAATGAAAAACTGTTTTTT. It is translated as CASKRVTNEKLFF.